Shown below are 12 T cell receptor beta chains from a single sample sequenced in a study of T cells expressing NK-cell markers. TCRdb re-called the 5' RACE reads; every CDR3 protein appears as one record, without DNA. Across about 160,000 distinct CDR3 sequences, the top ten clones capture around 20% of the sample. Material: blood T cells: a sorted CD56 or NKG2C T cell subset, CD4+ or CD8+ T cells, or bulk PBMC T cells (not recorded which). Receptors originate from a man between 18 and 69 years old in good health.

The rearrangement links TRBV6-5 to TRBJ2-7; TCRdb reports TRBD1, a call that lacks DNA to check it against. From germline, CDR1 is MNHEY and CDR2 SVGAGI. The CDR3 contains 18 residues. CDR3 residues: CASSLFLRTGASIYEQYF.

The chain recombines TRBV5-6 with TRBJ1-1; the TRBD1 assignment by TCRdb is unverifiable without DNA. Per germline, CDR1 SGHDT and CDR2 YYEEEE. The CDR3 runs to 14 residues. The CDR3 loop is CASSPTPLVAEAFF.

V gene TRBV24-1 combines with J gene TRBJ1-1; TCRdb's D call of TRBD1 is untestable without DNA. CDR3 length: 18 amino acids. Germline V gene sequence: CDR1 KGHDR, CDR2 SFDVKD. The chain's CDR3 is CATSDSTGGAEGNTEAFF.

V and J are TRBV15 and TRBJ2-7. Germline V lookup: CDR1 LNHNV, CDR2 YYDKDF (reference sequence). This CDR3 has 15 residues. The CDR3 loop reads CATSSEGIGTYEQYF.

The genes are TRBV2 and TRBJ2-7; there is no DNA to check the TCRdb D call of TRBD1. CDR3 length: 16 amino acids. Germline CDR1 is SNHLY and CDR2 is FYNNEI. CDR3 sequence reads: CASSEGTTGSDYEQYF.

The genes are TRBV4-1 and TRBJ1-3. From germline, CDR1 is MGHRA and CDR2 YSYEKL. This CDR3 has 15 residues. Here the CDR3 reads CASSQDTAGRNTIYF.

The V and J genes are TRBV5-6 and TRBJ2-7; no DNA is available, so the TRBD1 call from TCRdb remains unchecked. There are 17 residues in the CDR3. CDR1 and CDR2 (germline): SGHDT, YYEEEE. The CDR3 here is CASSSDGGGQTGYEQYF.

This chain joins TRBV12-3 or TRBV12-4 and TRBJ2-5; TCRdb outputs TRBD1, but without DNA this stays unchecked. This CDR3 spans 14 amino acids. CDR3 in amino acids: CASSLRDGKETQYF.

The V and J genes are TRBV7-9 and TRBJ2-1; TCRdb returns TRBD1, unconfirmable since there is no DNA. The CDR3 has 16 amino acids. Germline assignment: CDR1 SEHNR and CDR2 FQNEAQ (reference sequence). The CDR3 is CASSPRDTVSYNEQFF. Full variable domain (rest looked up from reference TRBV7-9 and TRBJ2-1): DTGVSQNPRHKITKRGQNVTFRCDPISEHNRLYWYRQTLGQGPEFLTYFQNEAQLEKSRLLSDRFSAERPKGSFSTLEIQRTEQGDSAMYLCASSPRDTVSYNEQFFGPGTRLTVL.

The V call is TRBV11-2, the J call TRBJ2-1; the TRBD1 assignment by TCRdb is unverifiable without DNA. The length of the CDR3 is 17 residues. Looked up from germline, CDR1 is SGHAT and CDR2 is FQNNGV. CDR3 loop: CASSFSPGRSSYNEQFF. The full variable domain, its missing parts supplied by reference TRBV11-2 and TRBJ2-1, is EAGVAQSPRYKIIEKRQSVAFWCNPISGHATLYWYQQILGQGPKLLIQFQNNGVVDDSQLPKDRFSAERLKGVDSTLKIQPAKLEDSAVYLCASSFSPGRSSYNEQFFGPGTRLTVL.

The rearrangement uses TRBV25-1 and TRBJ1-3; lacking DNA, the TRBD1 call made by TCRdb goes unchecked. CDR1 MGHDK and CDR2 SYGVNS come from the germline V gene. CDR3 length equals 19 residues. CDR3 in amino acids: CASSGRDRGIKQVRNTIYF.

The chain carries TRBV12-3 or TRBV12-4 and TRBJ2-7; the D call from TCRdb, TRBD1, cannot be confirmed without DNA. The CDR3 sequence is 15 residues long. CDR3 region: CASSLSRHTIYEQYF.